The next 23 T cell receptor beta chains were all read from a single sample in a study of PD-1 blockade in classical Hodgkin lymphoma. The time point is: cycle 4 day 1 (C4D1), after more than 5 weeks of nivolumab. Every patient had relapsed following autologous stem cell transplantation, and cohorts differed in brentuximab vedotin exposure. The assay was immunoSEQ multiplex PCR, and TCRdb's table has in-frame clones only and misses some. Of about 50,000 clones in the sample, about 75% are singletons; the top ten hold less than 15%. The starting material was peripheral blood mononuclear cells (PBMCs), obtained before the fourth cycle of nivolumab. These receptor sequences come from a human donor with classical Hodgkin lymphoma.

The chain has TRBV5-1 and TRBJ1-1; D is ambiguous. CDR1 is SGHRS and CDR2 is YFSETQ in the germline V gene. The CDR3 sequence is 13 residues long. Trimming removed 0 bases from V and 0 bases from J, with 3 bases in between. The chain's CDR3 is CASSLEMNTEAFF. CDR3 nucleotides: TGCGCCAGCAGCTTGGAGATGAACACTGAAGCTTTCTTT.

The chain recombines TRBV10-3 with TRBJ1-1; 8 positions match TRBD1. CDR1 and CDR2 (germline): ENHRY, SYGVKD. The ends lost 6 bases at V and 4 bases at J; junction bases unmatched: 10. CDR3 length: 15 residues. Here the CDR3 reads CAISPRTGKGTEAFF. CDR3 DNA sequence: TGTGCCATCAGCCCGCGGACAGGGAAGGGCACTGAAGCTTTCTTT.

The rearrangement uses TRBV5-1 and TRBJ2-5, with D possibly being TRBD1 (5 bases). The germline gives CDR1 SGHRS, CDR2 YFSETQ. This CDR3 comprises 14 residues. The V end was cut by 1 base, the J end by 5 bases, with 12 bases between. The CDR3 DNA reads TGCGCCAGCAGCTTGCAGGGTAGGGCGGAGACCCAGTACTTC. Protein sequence: CASSLQGRAETQYF.

Worth noting for this clone: Relative to the germline gene, one junction end is altered; a read error may explain this. V and J are TRBV5-3 and TRBJ2-5, with D perhaps matching TRBD2 (6 bases). TRBV5-3 is classed as an ORF, of uncertain function. This CDR3 is built from 15 residues. The CDR3 DNA follows: TGTGCCAGCAGCTACCTCGGGAGAGGGGAGGAGACCCAGTACTTC. Its translation is CASSYLGRGEETQYF.

The rearrangement links TRBV4-3 to TRBJ2-1, with 13 bases identical to TRBD2. CDR1 and CDR2 from the germline V gene are LGHNA and YSLEER. The CDR3 contains 17 residues. V trimming: 4 bases; J trimming: 7 bases; junction bases outside the gene matches: 10. The CDR3 DNA sequence: TGCGCCAGCAGCCCGGGACTAGCGGGATATCATAGGAATGAGCAGTTCTTC. Its translation is CASSPGLAGYHRNEQFF.

The chain combines TRBV6-1 with TRBJ2-6; D not resolved. Germline V gene sequence: CDR1 MNHNS, CDR2 SASEGT. CDR3 size: 15 residues. The V gene lost 4 bases and the J gene lost 0 bases, with 7 bases spanning the gap. The CDR3: CASSASSSGANVLTF. The CDR3, as DNA: TGTGCCAGCAGTGCAAGTAGCTCTGGGGCCAACGTCCTGACTTTC.

This chain uses TRBV28 with TRBJ2-7; maybe TRBD1 (6 bases). The V end was cut by 6 bases, the J end by 7 bases, with 19 bases between. The CDR3 totals 14 residues. Germline V gene data show CDR1 as MDHEN and CDR2 as SYDVKM. DNA for the CDR3: TGTGCCAGCAGGACCTCGGGCAGGGGAGAAGAGCAGTACTTC. It yields the protein CASRTSGRGEEQYF.

In DNA form, the CDR3 reads TGTGCCAGCAGTTACACCGGACAGCCGGGAAACACCATATATTTT. This codes for CASSYTGQPGNTIYF. The chain uses TRBV7-9 and TRBJ1-3, with D possibly TRBD1 on 6 matching bases. CDR3 size: 15 residues. Trimming took off 6 bases at V and 4 bases at J, with 16 bases between the two ends. The V gene's germline CDR1 is SEHNR and CDR2 FQNEAQ (reference sequence).

The chain is built from TRBV6-1 and TRBJ2-1; TRBD2 aligns across 10 bases. V trimming: 1 base; J trimming: 4 bases; junction bases outside the gene matches: 7. The CDR3 length is 17 residues. Germline V gene data show CDR1 as MNHNS and CDR2 as SASEGT. CDR3 DNA: TGTGCCAGCAGTGAAGTGCTAGCGGGGGCGTATTACAATGAGCAGTTCTTC. Amino acid sequence: CASSEVLAGAYYNEQFF.

The V and J genes are TRBV29-1 and TRBJ2-7; D unclear. V lost 3 bases to trimming and J lost 1 base, with 7 bases between them. This CDR3 contains 12 residues. Germline-derived CDR1 and CDR2 are SQVTM and ANQGSEA. CDR3 sequence (DNA): TGCAGCGTTGAGGACCGATCCTACGAGCAGTACTTC. Its translation: CSVEDRSYEQYF.

This clone has only one observation. The chain has TRBV28 and TRBJ2-7, with D tentatively TRBD1 or TRBD2 (5 bases each). The germline gives CDR1 MDHEN, CDR2 SYDVKM. The CDR3 spans 14 residues. The germline V and J ends were trimmed by 3 bases and 2 bases, with 11 bases remaining between them. The CDR3: CASSLVGVTYEQYF. The DNA for the CDR3 is TGTGCCAGCAGTTTGGTGGGGGTTACCTACGAGCAGTACTTC.

The chain is built from TRBV6-1 and TRBJ1-5; 11 nucleotides agree with TRBD1. From germline, CDR1 is MNHNS and CDR2 SASEGT. The CDR3 runs 16 residues. With 2 bases clipped from V and 3 bases from J, the junction kept 3 bases outside the gene matches. This CDR3 is CASSERGQGVNQPQHF. DNA for the CDR3: TGTGCCAGCAGTGAACGGGGACAGGGGGTCAATCAGCCCCAGCATTTT.

This clone was observed a few times. The chain couples TRBV9 to TRBJ2-1, with D maybe TRBD2 (5 bases). Germline CDR1 reads SGDLS; CDR2 reads YYNGEE. The CDR3 sequence is 16 residues long. Between the trimmed V and J ends, which lost 3 bases and 0 bases, there was a span of 13 bases. CDR3 protein: CASSARAESSYNEQFF. In DNA, the CDR3 is TGTGCCAGCAGCGCCAGAGCGGAGAGCTCCTACAATGAGCAGTTCTTC.

In this sample, this clone turned up a few times. V is TRBV6-1 and J is TRBJ1-3; D gene ambiguous. The V gene lost 0 bases and the J gene lost 8 bases, with 8 bases spanning the gap. Germline CDR1 and CDR2: MNHNS and SASEGT. There are 13 residues in the CDR3. CDR3 DNA sequence: TGTGCCAGCAGTGAAGCGCTCGGGTACACCATATATTTT. Amino acid sequence: CASSEALGYTIYF.

This rearrangement joins TRBV5-6 to TRBJ2-3; the D gene is possibly TRBD1 (5 bases). Per the germline V gene, CDR1 is SGHDT and CDR2 is YYEEEE. V was shortened by 3 bases and J by 5 bases, with 13 bases between the two germline ends. The CDR3 loop spans 14 amino acids. The CDR3 bases are TGTGCCAGCAGCTGGGGCGGTGGTGGAGATACGCAGTATTTT. The encoded protein is CASSWGGGGDTQYF. Full variable domain (rest looked up from reference TRBV5-6 and TRBJ2-3): DAGVTQSPTHLIKTRGQQVTLRCSPKSGHDTVSWYQQALGQGPQFIFQYYEEEERQRGNFPDRFSGHQFPNYSSELNVNALLLGDSALYLCASSWGGGGDTQYFGPGTRLTVL.

CDR3: CASSLAGRLRDTSYEQYF. In DNA, the CDR3 is TGTGCCAGCAGTTTGGCGGGGCGCTTGCGGGACACCTCCTACGAGCAGTACTTC. This chain uses TRBV28 with TRBJ2-7, with D tentatively TRBD1 or TRBD2 (6 bases each). Germline CDR1 and CDR2: MDHEN and SYDVKM. The CDR3 is 18 residues long. With 3 bases removed from V and 0 bases from J, the gap between germline ends came to 21 bases.

This clone was detected once. The chain recombines TRBV28 with TRBJ2-3, with D possibly being TRBD1 or TRBD2 (5 bases each). V lost 7 bases, J lost 4 bases, and 15 bases lay in between. CDR1 and CDR2 from the germline V gene are MDHEN and SYDVKM. The CDR3 length is 14 residues. In nucleotides, the CDR3 is TGTGCCAGCACCCCAGGGACCCTGGCAGATACGCAGTATTTT. Protein sequence: CASTPGTLADTQYF.

The rearrangement joins TRBV10-3 to TRBJ1-5, with D unresolved. The CDR3 spans 16 residues. The V gene's germline CDR1 is ENHRY and CDR2 SYGVKD. The ends were cut back, 0 bases at V and 9 bases at J, with 18 bases in the middle. For the CDR3, the DNA is TGTGCCATCAGTGAGTCGTACGGGCAGGTCGCCTCGCCCCAGCATTTT. This sequence encodes CAISESYGQVASPQHF.

The rearrangement links TRBV6-5 to TRBJ2-7, with 13 bases that match TRBD2. Germline lookup yields CDR1 MNHEY and CDR2 SVGAGI. This CDR3 is 14 amino acids long. The J segment lost 8 bases and the V segment lost 6 bases, leaving 7 bases of the junction unmatched. CDR3 loop: CASSLIGTSGKQYF. CDR3 bases: TGTGCCAGCAGCCTTATCGGGACTAGCGGGAAGCAGTACTTC.

The genes are TRBV15 and TRBJ1-1; tentatively, D is TRBD1 (5 bases). This CDR3 is built from 15 residues. The V and J ends lost 1 base and 6 bases respectively, with 15 bases between them. The germline gives CDR1 LNHNV, CDR2 YYDKDF (reference sequence). The CDR3 region is CATSRGGSGWAEAFF. CDR3 coding DNA: TGTGCCACCAGCAGAGGAGGTTCAGGGTGGGCTGAAGCTTTCTTT.

The J gene is TRBJ2-2, the V gene TRBV28; 11 bases agree with TRBD1. There are 17 residues in the CDR3. Losses at the gene ends were 1 base for V and 4 bases for J; bases not matched to a gene: 5. Germline V gene lookup returns CDR1 MDHEN and CDR2 SYDVKM. DNA of the CDR3: TGTGCCAGCAGTTTATCCCCCGGGACAGGGGGCACCGGGGAGCTGTTTTTT. Encoded protein: CASSLSPGTGGTGELFF.

The V gene is TRBV6-1, the J gene TRBJ2-5, with 12 bases that match TRBD2. This CDR3 region has 14 residues. CDR1 is MNHNS and CDR2 is SASEGT in the germline V gene. V shed 5 bases and J 5 bases; nucleotides not matched to a gene: 3. CDR3: CASSRLAGGETQYF. In nucleotides, the CDR3 is TGTGCCAGCAGTCGTCTAGCGGGAGGGGAGACCCAGTACTTC.

The V call is TRBV4-3, the J call TRBJ1-4; D call uncertain. This CDR3 contains 14 residues. V lost 1 base, J lost 7 bases, and 10 bases lay in between. Germline V lookup: CDR1 LGHNA, CDR2 YSLEER. CDR3 residues: CASSQVGRVEKLFF. The CDR3 DNA is TGCGCCAGCAGCCAAGTTGGAAGGGTTGAAAAACTGTTTTTT.